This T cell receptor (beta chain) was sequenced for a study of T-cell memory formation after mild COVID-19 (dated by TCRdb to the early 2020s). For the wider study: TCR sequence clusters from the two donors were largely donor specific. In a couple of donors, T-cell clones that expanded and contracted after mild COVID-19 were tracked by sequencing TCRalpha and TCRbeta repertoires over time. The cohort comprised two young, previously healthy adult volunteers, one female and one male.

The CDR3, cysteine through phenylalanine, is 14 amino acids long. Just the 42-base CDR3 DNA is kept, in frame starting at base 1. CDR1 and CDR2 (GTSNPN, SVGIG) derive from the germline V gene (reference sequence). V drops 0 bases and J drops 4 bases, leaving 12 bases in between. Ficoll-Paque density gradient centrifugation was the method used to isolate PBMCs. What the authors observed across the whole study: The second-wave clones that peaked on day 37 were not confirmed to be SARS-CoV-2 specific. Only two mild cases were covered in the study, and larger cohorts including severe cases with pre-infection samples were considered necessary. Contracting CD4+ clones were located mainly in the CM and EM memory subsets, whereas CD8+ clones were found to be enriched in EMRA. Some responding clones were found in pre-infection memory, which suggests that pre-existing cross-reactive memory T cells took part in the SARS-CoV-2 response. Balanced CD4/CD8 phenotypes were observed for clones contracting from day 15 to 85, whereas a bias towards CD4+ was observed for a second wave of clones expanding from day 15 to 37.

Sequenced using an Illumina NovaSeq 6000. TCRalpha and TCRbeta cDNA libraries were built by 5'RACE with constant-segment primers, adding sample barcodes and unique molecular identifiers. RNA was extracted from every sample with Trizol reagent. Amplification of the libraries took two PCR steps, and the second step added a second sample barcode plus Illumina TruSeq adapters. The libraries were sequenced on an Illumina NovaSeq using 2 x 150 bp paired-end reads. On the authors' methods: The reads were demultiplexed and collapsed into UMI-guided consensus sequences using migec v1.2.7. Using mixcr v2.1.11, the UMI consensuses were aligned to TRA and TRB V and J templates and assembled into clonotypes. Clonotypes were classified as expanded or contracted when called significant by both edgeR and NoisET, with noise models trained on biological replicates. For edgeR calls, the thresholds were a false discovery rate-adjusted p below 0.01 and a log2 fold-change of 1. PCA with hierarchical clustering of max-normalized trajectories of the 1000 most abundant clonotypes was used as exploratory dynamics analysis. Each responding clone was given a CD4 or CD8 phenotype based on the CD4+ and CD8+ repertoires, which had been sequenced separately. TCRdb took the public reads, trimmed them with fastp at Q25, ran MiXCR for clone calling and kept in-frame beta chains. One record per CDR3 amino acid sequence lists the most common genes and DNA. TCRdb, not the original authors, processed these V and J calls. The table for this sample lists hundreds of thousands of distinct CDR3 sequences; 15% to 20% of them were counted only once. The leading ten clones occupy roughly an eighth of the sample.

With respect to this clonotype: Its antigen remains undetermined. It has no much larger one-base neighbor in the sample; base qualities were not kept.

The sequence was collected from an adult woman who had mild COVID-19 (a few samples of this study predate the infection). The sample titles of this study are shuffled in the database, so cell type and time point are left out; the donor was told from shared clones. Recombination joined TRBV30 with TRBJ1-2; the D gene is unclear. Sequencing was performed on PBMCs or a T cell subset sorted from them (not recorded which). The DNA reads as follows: TGTGCCTGGAGTGTACTAGCAGAAGGCTATGGCTACACCTTC. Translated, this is CAWSVLAEGYGYTF.